This T cell receptor (beta chain) was sequenced during a study of T cell repertoires in ileal Crohn's disease. Turning to the study itself: Postoperative therapy was given to about half: 11 thiopurines, roughly 18 anti-TNF agents. The MI sample came from the proximal margin of the surgical specimen.

The germline V gene encodes CDR1 SGHTA and CDR2 FQGTGA. The CDR3 has 16 amino acids. V lost 2 bases to trimming and J lost 5 bases; unmatched junction nucleotides: 7. Study results and caveats: Active smokers at surgery had more clonal expansions than non-smokers.

Details on this clone: Its antigen is not known.

The time point denotes: proximal margin of the surgical specimen (macroscopically non-inflamed). Profiled with immunoSEQ multiplex PCR; TCRdb holds only in-frame clones, not every one. The sample records several thousand clones, about 74% being singletons. This rearrangement joins TRBV7-3 to TRBJ2-3; 10 positions agree with TRBD2. This clonotype originated in an adult with Crohn's disease. Sequencing was performed on ileal tissue. The CDR3 bases are TGTGCCAGCAGCTTATTCCTAGCGGGAGAGGGAGATACGCAGTATTTT. Translated: CASSLFLAGEGDTQYF.